The 14 T cell receptor beta chains below come from one sample, sequenced in a study of blood T cell repertoires in COVID-19. Sequenced by immunoSEQ multiplex PCR; TCRdb stores in-frame clones only, minus some. The sample records about 400,000 clones, about 86% being singletons. The sequenced sample consisted of peripheral blood. The receptors stem from a woman aged 60-75 years with COVID-19, enrolled during active disease.

The chain uses TRBV10-3 and TRBJ2-7; TRBD1 is a possible D gene (5 bases). Germline V gene sequence: CDR1 ENHRY, CDR2 SYGVKD. Trimming shortened V by 4 bases and J by 4 bases, and 8 bases separated the two germline ends. The CDR3 is 12 residues long. The CDR3 nucleotides read TGTGCCATCAGTGGTACAGGATACGAGCAGTACTTC. It specifies CAISGTGYEQYF.

The chain uses TRBV7-2 and TRBJ1-4, with 9 positions matching TRBD1. Germline trimming cut 4 bases from V and 8 bases from J; bases unmatched to any gene: 5. From germline, CDR1 is SGHTA and CDR2 FQGNSA. CDR3 size: 14 residues. The chain's CDR3 is CASSSGTGMEKLFF. DNA for the CDR3: TGTGCCAGCAGCTCCGGGACAGGGATGGAAAAACTGTTTTTT.

This chain joins TRBV7-3 and TRBJ2-5; TRBD1 agrees at 7 bases. V was clipped by 5 bases and J by 8 bases; unmatched bases: 8. This CDR3 region has 13 residues. Germline CDR1 and CDR2: SGHTA and FQGTGA. The CDR3: CASSRGQTETQYF. In nucleotides, the CDR3 is TGTGCCAGCAGCCGGGGACAGACGGAAACCCAGTACTTC.

This clone has just a few counts. CDR3 residues: CATSDFGPRRRYEQYF. CDR3 DNA sequence: TGTGCCACCAGTGATTTCGGGCCCCGGAGGCGGTACGAGCAGTACTTC. The chain links TRBV24-1 to TRBJ2-7; TRBD2 is a possible D gene (5 bases). Trimming shortened V by 1 base and J by 4 bases, and 16 bases separated the two germline ends. The CDR3 totals 16 residues. Per germline, CDR1 KGHDR and CDR2 SFDVKD.

V is TRBV12-2 and J is TRBJ2-3; TRBD2, the table's D call, lacks a check against the DNA. TRBV12-2 is designated a pseudogene. This CDR3 has 20 amino acids. The CDR3 DNA reads as TGTGCAAGTCGCTTAGTCCCCGCCTACTCTGGGGGGGCATGCACAGATACGCAGTATTTT. This translates into CASRLVPAYSGGACTDTQYF.

This chain connects TRBV11-3 to TRBJ2-7; 9 positions agree with TRBD2. The CDR3 consists of 15 residues. Losses at the gene ends were 6 bases for V and 5 bases for J; bases not matched to a gene: 11. Germline CDR1 is SGHNT and CDR2 is YENEEA. CDR3 nucleotide sequence: TGTGCCAGCAGGTCCACGGGACTAGCCCACCACGAGCAGTACTTC. Its protein is CASRSTGLAHHEQYF.

This chain joins TRBV18 and TRBJ2-5, with a weak D call TRBD2 (5 bases). The V and J ends lost 5 bases and 4 bases respectively, with 17 bases between them. The germline gives CDR1 KGHSH, CDR2 LQKENI. The CDR3 runs to 15 residues. The CDR3 region has the DNA TGTGCCAGCTCATCGCCAACCGGGAACAGAGAGACCCAGTACTTC. It translates to CASSSPTGNRETQYF.

This chain connects TRBV4-2 to TRBJ2-1; 9 nucleotides align to TRBD2. With V trimmed by 1 base and J by 3 bases, 7 bases remained unmatched. The CDR3 runs to 17 residues. Germline assignment: CDR1 LGHNA and CDR2 YNFKEQ. This CDR3 reads CASSQGGLAGYYNEQFF. CDR3 nucleotide sequence: TGTGCCAGCAGCCAAGGGGGGCTAGCGGGGTACTACAATGAGCAGTTCTTC.

A single count supports this clone. V and J are TRBV2 and TRBJ1-2; 8 bases are shared with TRBD1. V dropped 7 bases and J dropped 4; count of bases not matched to a gene: 11. The CDR3 has 15 amino acids. Germline CDR1 is SNHLY and CDR2 is FYNNEI. This CDR3 reads CASKGTGDVSYGYTF. In DNA, the CDR3 is TGTGCCAGCAAAGGGACAGGTGACGTCTCCTATGGCTACACCTTC.

Here the CDR3 reads CASSRVYEQFF. The CDR3 DNA reads TGCGCCAGCAGTCGGGTGTATGAGCAGTTCTTC. V usage is TRBV5-1 and J usage is TRBJ2-1; no definite D call. V gave up 5 bases and J gave up 8 bases, with 8 bases separating them. This CDR3 contains 11 residues. CDR1 is SGHRS and CDR2 is YFSETQ in the germline V gene.

This clone came up a few times. J is TRBJ1-1 and V is TRBV9; D not resolved. CDR1 and CDR2 from the germline V gene are SGDLS and YYNGEE. V was trimmed by 8 bases and J by 0 bases, leaving 11 bases between them. The length of the CDR3 is 13 residues. The DNA of the CDR3 is TGTGCCAGTTCCGGGAGAATGAACACTGAAGCTTTCTTT. It codes for CASSGRMNTEAFF. The whole variable domain, filled in from reference TRBV9 and TRBJ1-1, reads DSGVTQTPKHLITATGQRVTLRCSPRSGDLSVYWYQQSLDQGLQFLIQYYNGEERAKGNILERFSAQQFPDLHSELNLSSLELGDSALYFCASSGRMNTEAFFGQGTRLTVV.

Only one count was recorded for this clone. This chain links TRBV27 with TRBJ2-7; 10 bases are shared with TRBD2. With 3 bases clipped from V and 5 bases from J, the junction kept 7 bases outside the gene matches. The germline gives CDR1 MNHEY, CDR2 SMNVEV (reference sequence). The CDR3 spans 15 residues. The CDR3 loop reads CASSFLSGGSDEQYF. The CDR3 nucleotides read TGTGCCAGCAGTTTTCTTAGCGGGGGGTCGGACGAGCAGTACTTC.

The V and J genes are TRBV10-3 and TRBJ1-2, with D possibly being TRBD1 (5 bases). With 6 bases removed from V and 6 bases from J, the gap between germline ends came to 11 bases. The CDR3 spans 12 residues. Germline values: CDR1 ENHRY, CDR2 SYGVKD. The CDR3 loop reads CAISSGTDGYTF. The CDR3 nucleotides are TGTGCCATCAGCTCCGGGACTGATGGCTACACCTTC.

The gene calls are TRBV5-4 and TRBJ2-7, with D tentatively TRBD1 (7 bases). Germline CDR1 reads SGHNT; CDR2 reads YYREEE (reference sequence). Trimming left V 0 bases short and J 2 bases short, with 21 bases between. The CDR3 length is 18 residues. For the CDR3, the DNA is TGTGCCAGCAGCTTGGGGGACAGCGTAGGGGGGCCGGCCTACGAGCAGTACTTC. Its protein is CASSLGDSVGGPAYEQYF.